This T cell receptor beta chain emerged from a study of blood T cell repertoires in COVID-19 (TCRdb year 2020). Regarding the study in general: Samples from collaborators originated in the United States, Italy and Spain and spanned both the acute and convalescent phases of COVID-19. The samples were drawn from two sources: the first 160 participants of the ongoing ImmuneRACE study, and fewer than 1,500 subjects contributed by 6 global collaborators. A freely available public database, intended as a resource for researchers studying the immune response to SARS-CoV-2, is where the repertoires were released. The prospective study material was composed of cDNA or gDNA derived from T cells, B-cell-depleted T cells, or PBMCs. The sample metadata nearly always contained a de-identified subject ID, COVID-19 status, age in years and sex. Where available, HLA class I and class II types were taken from metadata supplied by the sample provider and were not determined by assay-based typing. Deeply sampled blood TCRbeta repertoires from subjects exposed to, actively infected with, or recovered from COVID-19 were included in the dataset. What the authors observed across the whole study: The amount of clinical and demographic metadata varied by source and participant and was provided uncurated.

CDR1 MGHRA and CDR2 YSYEKL are derived from the germline V gene. CDR3 length: 15 amino acids, cysteine to phenylalanine. Just the 45-base CDR3 DNA is kept, in frame starting at base 1. A distance of 19 bases separates the germline ends of V and J, which lose 1 base and 9 bases respectively. Participants in the prospective study were aged about 18 to 95 years, lived in 20 to 30 United States geographic areas, and enrolled through a virtual design. In the prospective study, cohorts were assigned on the basis of participant-reported clinical history obtained from a screening survey and a study questionnaire. Mobile phlebotomists in the prospective study collected whole blood, serum and a nasopharyngeal or oropharyngeal swab from every participant. Prospective study participants could optionally give additional blood draws and questionnaires over a roughly 2-month period. Before DNA extraction, blood samples from the prospective study were shipped at room temperature or frozen.

TCRbeta CDR3 regions were amplified from genomic DNA using the immunoSEQ Assay, a bias-controlled multiplex PCR. The paper's data handling went like this. Within the assay, amplification of reference gene primers was used to estimate how many nucleated cells each sample contained. To quantify the absolute abundance of each unique TCRbeta CDR3 rearrangement, sequence reads were collapsed and filtered. For each sample, productive Simpson clonality was calculated as the square root of Simpson's diversity index over productive rearrangements. TCRdb mirrors the immuneACCESS table, restricted to in-frame sequences. Some clones are absent from its copies; in checked studies, under half trace to an unresolved V gene, and the reason for the others is unknown. The V and J calls and clone size were taken over from that table, and D and trimming were inferred from the DNA. This sample is represented by 240,000 or so clones; approximately 86% of them were singletons. Roughly 3.5% of the sample belongs to the ten largest clones.

A word on this clone: Its antigen is still unknown. No base qualities exist here, and no much larger clone lies one base off it.

The specimen sequenced was PBMCs or T cells enriched from blood (not recorded which). This receptor chain uses TRBV4-1 and TRBJ2-7; the best D guess is TRBD1, with 6 bases matching. This sequence originates from a middle-aged woman with acute COVID-19. The CDR3 reads CASSQGPGVRYVQYF. Here is the DNA: TGCGCCAGCAGCCAAGGTCCAGGGGTGAGGTATGTGCAGTACTTC.